These T cell receptor beta chains were read from a single sample in a study of T-cell memory formation after mild COVID-19. TCRdb analysed the 5' RACE reads with MiXCR anew, one entry per CDR3 protein. The data contain 450,000 or so distinct CDR3 sequences, around 27% of them singletons. The sample comprised PBMCs or a T cell subset sorted from them (not recorded which). These receptors were taken from an adult woman who had mild COVID-19 (a few samples of this study predate the infection). Cell type and time point are not known. The conserved cysteine and the conserved F or W are not part of the CDR3 here. Only some rows state a clone size, as once, few, many or a class for expanded clones.

TRBV7-2	many	TRBJ2-7	ASSLPGPYEQY
TRBV7-9	NA	TRBJ2-1	ASSNWEQF
TRBV7-3	NA	TRBJ1-1	ARTPKGPRGLFGTEAF
TRBV3-1	few	TRBJ1-2	ASSQVTYGYT
TRBV20-1	NA	TRBJ2-1	SAIGASGPGEQF
TRBV7-9	few	TRBJ2-5	ASKRESSQY
TRBV6-5	few	TRBJ2-1	ASSYSEGAQNEQF
TRBV7-9	many	TRBJ2-5	ASSLVSETQY
TRBV20-1	few	TRBJ1-4	SARDPRGDEKLF
TRBV12-3/TRBV12-4	NA	TRBJ2-2	ASSLGWGWTGELF
TRBV4-2	few	TRBJ2-7	ASSQDVAEGYEQY
TRBV29-1	NA	TRBJ2-1	SVVRLAGASSYNEQF
TRBV5-5	many	TRBJ2-7	ASSLASGDYEQY
TRBV7-9	few	TRBJ1-2	ASDRSGNYGYT
TRBV24-1	NA	TRBJ2-7	ATEQGAGYEQY
TRBV24-1	NA	TRBJ2-3	ATSDLGGTSTDTQY
TRBV6-6	NA	TRBJ2-7	ESRENYEQY
TRBV7-2	NA	TRBJ1-2	ASSLAGTAGWDYGYT
TRBV27	few	TRBJ1-2	ASSYPQGAGYT
TRBV15	NA	TRBJ1-1	ATSDRMNTEAF
TRBV12-3/TRBV12-4	NA	TRBJ2-2	ASLGQGYTGELF
TRBV6-5	NA	TRBJ1-5	ASSFSGDTQH
TRBV5-6	NA	TRBJ1-1	ASSFGQSSGAF
TRBV18	few	TRBJ1-5	ASSPRGQNQPQH
TRBV4-1	NA	TRBJ2-7	ASSQVGQTYEQY
TRBV5-1	NA	TRBJ2-1	ASSLAGGTTYNEQF
TRBV20-1	few	TRBJ1-2	SAPHRLARGGYT
TRBV5-4	NA	TRBJ2-6	ASSLGGGVSGANVLT
TRBV7-3	NA	TRBJ2-1	ASSKRRSSYNEQF
TRBV24-1	few	TRBJ2-3	ATSELGVSAADTQY
TRBV19	NA	TRBJ2-7	ASSMAGGGFEQY
TRBV28	NA	TRBJ2-1	ASSWAEGEQF
TRBV7-6	few	TRBJ2-5	ASSLGGLAGARETQY
TRBV6-5	NA	TRBJ2-1	ASSYSRGGRGRPEQF
TRBV5-1	NA	TRBJ2-2	ASSGQAGAGGELF
TRBV24-1	few	TRBJ2-3	ATGADSTDTQY
TRBV2	few	TRBJ2-1	ASRVAHDEQF
TRBV5-1	few	TRBJ2-1	ASSLLTGSSYNEQF
TRBV10-1	NA	TRBJ2-4	ASSEVDIQY
TRBV4-1	few	TRBJ2-5	ASSPLGDYQY
TRBV12-3/TRBV12-4	few	TRBJ2-1	AIRDRPHNEQF
TRBV6-2/TRBV6-3	NA	TRBJ2-1	ASSPRTLGYNEQF
TRBV7-2	NA	TRBJ2-5	ASSVEGILRETQY
TRBV4-2	few	TRBJ2-1	ASSQVQRGTSVDNEQF
TRBV15	few	TRBJ2-7	ATSRDWVSTTYEQY
TRBV7-2	NA	TRBJ1-5	ASSLTGDRIQPQH
TRBV23-1	few	TRBJ2-3	ASSHGGVTDTQY
TRBV20-1	few	TRBJ1-5	SALVANQPQH
TRBV20-1	few	TRBJ1-1	SARHREGWTEAF
TRBV24-1	many	TRBJ2-3	ATSDPDRGNTDTQY
TRBV20-1	NA	TRBJ2-3	SAVTDTQY
TRBV10-3	NA	TRBJ1-4	AISEGLGGEKLF